This TCR beta chain derives from a study of regulatory T cells in long-lasting Graves disease. Study-level findings and limits: Limited samples may have lowered accuracy. Newly diagnosed patients shared around 910 public clonotypes; persistent patients shared about 2,500. With persistent disease, TRBV28, TRBJ1-2 and TRBJ2-5 were the favored segments.

V shed 2 bases and J shed 6 bases, with 12 bases lying between them. The CDR3 has 14 amino acids. The germline CDR1 and CDR2 sequences are SGHNT and YYREEE (reference sequence). Time point denoted: newly diagnosed GD, antithyroid drugs for less than 3 months. After RNA was extracted from PBMCs, the TCR library was made from it. An endocrinology department located in Xi'an, China, was where the patients came from. HTBI primers from iRepertoire and Arm-PCR of CDR3 regions yielded the TCR beta libraries. Via MiXCR, TCRdb re-called the multiplex PCR reads, giving one row per CDR3 protein. The table includes about 620,000 distinct CDR3 sequences, roughly 15% detected once. This clonotype was seen only a few times. The antigen is undetermined. Separately, the same data were catalogued under a study of T cells in Graves' hyperthyroidism and ophthalmopathy.

V gene TRBV5-4 combines with J gene TRBJ2-1; a possible D gene is TRBD1 (5 bases). The sequence was obtained from a woman aged 25 to 39 with Graves disease. Material: peripheral blood mononuclear cells (PBMCs), obtained at new diagnosis, from a patient treated with antithyroid drugs. The CDR3 sequence: CASSFIRGGNEQFF. The CDR3 DNA reads as TGTGCCAGCAGCTTTATAAGGGGCGGCAATGAGCAGTTCTTC.